The clone carrying this T cell receptor beta chain was seen ten or more times. This sample stems from a study of breast tumors, draining lymph nodes, adjacent tissues. Between the trimmed V and J ends, which lost 7 bases and 14 bases, there was a span of 15 bases. Per germline, CDR1 SNHLY and CDR2 FYNNEI. This CDR3 has 11 amino acids. TCRdb re-called the multiplex PCR reads through MiXCR, storing one row per CDR3 protein. The sample has about 47,000 distinct CDR3 sequences, more than 20% seen once. The receptor's source is a female donor with breast cancer. Some clones in this sample may be carry-over from other donors' samples. The chain uses TRBV2 and TRBJ2-1; D not resolved. Material: breast tumor tissue. This CDR3 reads CASTADRGKFF. The CDR3 DNA reads TGTGCCAGCACTGCCGACCGCGGAAAGTTCTTC.